This entry features one TCR beta chain sequence. The antigen remains unidentified. CDR3 length: 15 amino acids. Deletions cut 0 bases from V and 8 bases from J, with 15 bases between. Germline CDR1 SGHRS, CDR2 YFSETQ. The data originate from a study of blood T cells in healthy people across ages. Per-sample yields of isolated PBMCs were at least 6 million. Samples each had at least 5.5 micrograms of total RNA extracted. Together with a sample-barcoded 5' primer, a J-beta primer mix was included in a second PCR lasting about 7 to 11 cycles. Every cDNA molecule carried a tag from a template-switch adaptor bearing 12 random nucleotides. One entry per CDR3 protein, called by TCRdb with MiXCR from the 5' RACE reads. The sample holds some 1.4 million distinct CDR3 sequences, around two fifths seen once. Study findings and constraints: Both higher diversity and more naive CD4+ cells marked long-lived donors when set against aged donors.

Sequenced material: blood. The chain links TRBV5-1 to TRBJ2-1; D is possibly TRBD2 (5 bases). The clonotype originates from a woman aged 18-29 years in good health. The CDR3 loop is CASSLEGPPRDEQFF. In DNA form, the CDR3 reads TGCGCCAGCAGCTTGGAAGGGCCCCCGAGGGATGAGCAGTTCTTC.